This T cell receptor beta chain was sequenced for a study of blood T cell repertoires in COVID-19 (dated by TCRdb to about 2020). A note on the overall study: Samples from collaborators originated in the United States, Italy and Spain and spanned both the acute and convalescent phases of COVID-19. The prospective study material was composed of cDNA or gDNA derived from T cells, B-cell-depleted T cells, or PBMCs. The dataset comprised deeply sampled blood TCRbeta repertoires from subjects exposed to, actively infected with, or recovered from COVID-19. The repertoires were released in a freely available public database meant as a resource for research on the immune response to SARS-CoV-2. Samples were obtained from the ongoing ImmuneRACE study (first 160 participants) and from over 1,000 subjects provided by 6 global collaborators. Sample metadata almost always included a de-identified subject ID, COVID-19 status, age in years and sex. Where available, HLA class I and class II types were obtained from metadata supplied by the sample provider rather than from assay-based typing.

Overall study results and their limits: The amount of clinical and demographic metadata varied by source and participant and was provided uncurated.

CDR1 and CDR2, looked up from the germline V gene, are SGHVS and FNYEAQ. Trimming removed 4 bases from V and 7 bases from J; the gene matches leave 5 bases unexplained. Its CDR3 holds 14 amino acids, cysteine through phenylalanine. The entry retains the CDR3 DNA only, 42 bases that are in frame from base 1. A note on this clone: No cognate antigen has been identified for it. One base away there is no much larger clone; base qualities are not given.

The immunoSEQ Assay, a bias-controlled multiplex PCR, was used to amplify TCRbeta CDR3 regions from genomic DNA. On the study's bioinformatics: Nucleated cell counts per sample were estimated from amplification of reference gene primers within the assay. To quantify the absolute abundance of each unique TCRbeta CDR3 rearrangement, sequence reads were collapsed and filtered. Productive Simpson clonality was computed per sample as the square root of Simpson's diversity index over productive rearrangements. Drawn from immuneACCESS, this table holds only the in-frame rearrangements with V and J called that TCRdb kept. Clones are partly lost; checked studies trace under half to an unresolved V gene and leave the rest unexplained. V and J calls and clone size are copied from that table; D and trimming were computed from the DNA. The sample table lists about 380,000 clones, 90% of them with a count of one. Of the sample, about 6.5% is held by the ten largest clones.

Each collaborating institution followed its own protocols to collect whole blood in K2EDTA tubes. For TCRbeta analysis, collaborators shipped samples as frozen whole blood, isolated PBMCs, or DNA extracted from either of those sample types. The receptor chain draws on TRBV7-6 and TRBJ2-7, with TRBD1 identical over 12 junction bases. Sequencing was performed on peripheral blood. The sequence was obtained from a man younger than 35 with active or convalescent COVID-19. The CDR3 region reads CASSSGQGAGEQYF. At the DNA level, the sequence is TGTGCCAGCAGCTCGGGACAGGGGGCGGGTGAGCAGTACTTC. With the portions outside the CDR3 filled from the reference TRBV7-6 and TRBJ2-7 genes, the complete variable region becomes GAGVSQSPRYKVTKRGQDVALRCDPISGHVSLYWYRQALGQGPEFLTYFNYEAQQDKSGLPNDRFSAERPEGSISTLTIQRTEQRDSAMYRCASSSGQGAGEQYFGPGTRLTVT.